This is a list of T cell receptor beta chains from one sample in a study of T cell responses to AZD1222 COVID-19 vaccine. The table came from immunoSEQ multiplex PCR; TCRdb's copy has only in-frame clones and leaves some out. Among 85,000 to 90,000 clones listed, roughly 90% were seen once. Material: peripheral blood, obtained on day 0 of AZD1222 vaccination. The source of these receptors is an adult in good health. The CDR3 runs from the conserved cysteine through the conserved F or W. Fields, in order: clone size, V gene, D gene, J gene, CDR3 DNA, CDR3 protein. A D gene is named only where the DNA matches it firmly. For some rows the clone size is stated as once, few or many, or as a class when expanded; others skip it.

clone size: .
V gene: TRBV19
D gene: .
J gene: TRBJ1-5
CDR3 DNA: TGTGCCAGTAGTATTAAGGCCCCTACAATGCGTGGATATAGCAATCAGCCCCAGCATTTT
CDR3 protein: CASSIKAPTMRGYSNQPQHF

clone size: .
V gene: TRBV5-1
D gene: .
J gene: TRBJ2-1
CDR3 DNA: TGCGCCAGCAGCTTGGCCGGGGGTTATGAGCAGTTCTTC
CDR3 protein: CASSLAGGYEQFF

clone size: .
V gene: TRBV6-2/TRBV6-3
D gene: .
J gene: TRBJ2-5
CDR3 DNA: TGTGCCAGCAGTTTGGTGGAAGAGACCCAGTACTTC
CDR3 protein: CASSLVEETQYF

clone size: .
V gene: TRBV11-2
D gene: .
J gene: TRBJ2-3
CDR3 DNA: TGTGCCAGCAGCACGACTAGTATGTCAGATACGCAGTATTTT
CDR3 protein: CASSTTSMSDTQYF

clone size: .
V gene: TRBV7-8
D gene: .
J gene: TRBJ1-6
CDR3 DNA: TGTGCCAGCAGCTTACCCGGCCATAATTCACCCCTCCACTTT
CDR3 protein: CASSLPGHNSPLHF

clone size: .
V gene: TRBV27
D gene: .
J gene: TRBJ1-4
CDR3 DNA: TGTGCCAGCAGACCCCGCGGCTCTAATGAAAAACTGTTTTTT
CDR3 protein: CASRPRGSNEKLFF

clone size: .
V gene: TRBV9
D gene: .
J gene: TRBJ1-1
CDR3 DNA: TGTGCCAGCAGCGGCACCTCCCGTAGGACGGGGGACACTGAAGCTTTCTTT
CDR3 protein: CASSGTSRRTGDTEAFF

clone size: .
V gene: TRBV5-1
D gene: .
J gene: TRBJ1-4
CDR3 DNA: TGCGCCAGCAGCTTGGGACGGGCTAATGAAAAACTGTTTTTT
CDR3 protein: CASSLGRANEKLFF

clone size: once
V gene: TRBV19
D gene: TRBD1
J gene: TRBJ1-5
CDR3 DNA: TGTGCCAGTAGTATGGGACAGGGAATCGGCGGCAATCAGCCCCAGCATTTT
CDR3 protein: CASSMGQGIGGNQPQHF

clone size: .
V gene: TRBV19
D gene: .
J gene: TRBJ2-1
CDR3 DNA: TGTGCCAGTAGTACGAGTCAGGATGAGCAGTTCTTC
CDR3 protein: CASSTSQDEQFF

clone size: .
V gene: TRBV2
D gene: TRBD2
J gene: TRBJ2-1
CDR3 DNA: TGTGCCAGCAATCGACTAGCGGGAGTCCCTGAGCAGTTCTTC
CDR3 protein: CASNRLAGVPEQFF

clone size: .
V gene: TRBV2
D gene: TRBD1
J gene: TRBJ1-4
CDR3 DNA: TGTGCCAGCAGTTTAACAGGGGGCGGTATGAAAAGGGTGTTTTTT
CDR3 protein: CASSLTGGGMKRVFF

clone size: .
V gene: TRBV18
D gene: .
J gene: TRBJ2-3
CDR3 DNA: TGTGCCAGCTCACCAAGGAGGGGTACGTCACTTACGCAGTATTTT
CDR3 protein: CASSPRRGTSLTQYF

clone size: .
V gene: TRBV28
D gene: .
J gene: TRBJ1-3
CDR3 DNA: TGTGCCAGCAGTTCCGGGGACACCTCTGGAAACACCATATATTTT
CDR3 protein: CASSSGDTSGNTIYF

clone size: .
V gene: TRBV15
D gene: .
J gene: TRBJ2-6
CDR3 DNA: TGTGCCACCAGCAGAGGTACCACAGGGGACTACTGGAACTCTGGGGCCAACGTCCTGACTTTC
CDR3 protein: CATSRGTTGDYWNSGANVLTF

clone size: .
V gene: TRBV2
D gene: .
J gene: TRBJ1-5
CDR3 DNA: TGTGCCAGCAGGACCGGGGCTCCCAATCAGCCCCAGCATTTT
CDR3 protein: CASRTGAPNQPQHF

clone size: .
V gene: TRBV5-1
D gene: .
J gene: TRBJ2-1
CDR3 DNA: TGCGCCAGCAGCTTGAGGGGGGCCTACAATGAGCAGTTCTTC
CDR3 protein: CASSLRGAYNEQFF

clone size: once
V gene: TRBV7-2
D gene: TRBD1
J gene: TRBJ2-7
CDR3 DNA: TGTGCCAGCAGCTCGGACAGGGTCGCGAACGAGCAGTACTTC
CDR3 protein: CASSSDRVANEQYF

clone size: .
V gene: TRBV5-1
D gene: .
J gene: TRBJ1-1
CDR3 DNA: TGCGCCAGCAGCTCCCCGGGACAGAACACTGAAGCTTTCTTT
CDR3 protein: CASSSPGQNTEAFF

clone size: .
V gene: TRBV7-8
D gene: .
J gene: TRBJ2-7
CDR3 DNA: TGTGCCAGCAGCCACGGGACGACGGGGGAGCAGTACTTC
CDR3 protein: CASSHGTTGEQYF

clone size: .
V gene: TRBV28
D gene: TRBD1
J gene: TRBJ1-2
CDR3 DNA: TGTGCCAGCAGCTCTCCCTCGGACAGGGGCTATTCTAACTATGGCTACACCTTC
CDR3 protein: CASSSPSDRGYSNYGYTF

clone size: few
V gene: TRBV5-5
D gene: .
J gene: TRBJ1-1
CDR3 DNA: TGTGCCAGCAGCCCCCTCTCTCAGGCCCGGAACACTGAAGCTTTCTTT
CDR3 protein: CASSPLSQARNTEAFF

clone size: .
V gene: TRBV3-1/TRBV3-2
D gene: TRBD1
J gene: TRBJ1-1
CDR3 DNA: TGTGCCAGCAGCCTAAGACAGGGCTGGACTGAAGCTTTCTTT
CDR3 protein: CASSLRQGWTEAFF

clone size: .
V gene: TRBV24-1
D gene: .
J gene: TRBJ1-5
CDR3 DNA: TGTGCCACCAATACAGGGCCTAATCAGCCCCAGCATTTT
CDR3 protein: CATNTGPNQPQHF

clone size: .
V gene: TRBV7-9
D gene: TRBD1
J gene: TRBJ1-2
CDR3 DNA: TGTGCCAGCACAGGGGGCTTCTATGGCTACACCTTC
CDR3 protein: CASTGGFYGYTF

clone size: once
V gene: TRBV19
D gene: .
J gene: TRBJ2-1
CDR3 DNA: TGTGCCAGTAGTCCTTGGACTCCACCGTCCTACAATGAGCAGTTCTTC
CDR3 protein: CASSPWTPPSYNEQFF

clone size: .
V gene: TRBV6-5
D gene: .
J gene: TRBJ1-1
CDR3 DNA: TGTGCCAGCAGTAGACGGAACACTGAAGCTTTCTTT
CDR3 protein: CASSRRNTEAFF

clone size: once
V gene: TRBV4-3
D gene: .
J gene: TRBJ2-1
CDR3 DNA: TGCGCCAGCAGCCAAGATACGGGGAGCAATGAGCAGTTCTTC
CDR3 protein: CASSQDTGSNEQFF

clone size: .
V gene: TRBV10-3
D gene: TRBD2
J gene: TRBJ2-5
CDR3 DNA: TGTGCCATCAGGGAAGGCCGGGGGGAAGAGACCCAGTACTTC
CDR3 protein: CAIREGRGEETQYF

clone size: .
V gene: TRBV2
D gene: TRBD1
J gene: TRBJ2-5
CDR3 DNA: TGTGCCCGAAACAGGGGTTTGGGAGAGACCCAGTACTTC
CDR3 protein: CARNRGLGETQYF

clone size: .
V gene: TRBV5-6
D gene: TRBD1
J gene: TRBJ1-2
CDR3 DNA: TGTGCCAGCAGTTGGACAGGGGCCCACTATGGCTACACCTTC
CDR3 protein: CASSWTGAHYGYTF

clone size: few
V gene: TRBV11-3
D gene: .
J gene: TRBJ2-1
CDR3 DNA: TGTGCCAGCAGCCATACCTCAACAGGGTTGGGGGACAATGAGCAGTTCTTC
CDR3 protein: CASSHTSTGLGDNEQFF

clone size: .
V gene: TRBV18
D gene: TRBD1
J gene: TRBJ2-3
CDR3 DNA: TGTGCCAGCTCAACGGGACAGGGGTGGGCCACAGATACGCAGTATTTT
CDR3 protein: CASSTGQGWATDTQYF

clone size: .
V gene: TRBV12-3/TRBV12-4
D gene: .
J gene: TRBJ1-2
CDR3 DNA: TGTGCCAGCAGTCATCCGTTACAGTCTCAGACCTTC
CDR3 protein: CASSHPLQSQTF

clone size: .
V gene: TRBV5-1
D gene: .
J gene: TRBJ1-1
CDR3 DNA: TGCGCCAGCCGCAGAGTAGAGAACACTGAAGCTTTCTTT
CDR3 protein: CASRRVENTEAFF

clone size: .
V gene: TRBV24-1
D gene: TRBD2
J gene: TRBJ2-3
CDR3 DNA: TGTGCCACCAGTGCCTTGGGCCTAGCGGCCGTTGGGGGAGATACGCAGTATTTT
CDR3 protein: CATSALGLAAVGGDTQYF

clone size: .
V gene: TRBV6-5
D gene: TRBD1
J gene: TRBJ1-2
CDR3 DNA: TGTGCCAGCAGCGGAGCCAGGGGACAGATTGGCTACACCTTC
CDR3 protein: CASSGARGQIGYTF

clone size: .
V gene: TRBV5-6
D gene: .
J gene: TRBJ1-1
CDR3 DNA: TGTGCCAGCAGCAAGCAGGTGAACACTGAAGCTTTCTTT
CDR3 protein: CASSKQVNTEAFF

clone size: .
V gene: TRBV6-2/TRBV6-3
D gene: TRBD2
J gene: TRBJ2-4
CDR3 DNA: TGTGCCAGCAGTGGCACTAGCGGGGATGTAGCCAAAAACATTCAGTACTTC
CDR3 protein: CASSGTSGDVAKNIQYF

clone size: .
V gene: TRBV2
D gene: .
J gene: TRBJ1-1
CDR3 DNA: TGTGCCAGCAGTGAAATCAGCATGAGTGATAGCCCTGAAGCTTTCTTT
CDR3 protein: CASSEISMSDSPEAFF

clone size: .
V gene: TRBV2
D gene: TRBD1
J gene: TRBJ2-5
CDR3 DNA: TGTGCCAGCAGGAGACAGGGACAAGTACAAGAGACCCAGTACTTC
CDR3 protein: CASRRQGQVQETQYF

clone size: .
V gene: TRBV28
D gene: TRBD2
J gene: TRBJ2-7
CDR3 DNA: TGTGCCAGCAGTGTACCCGGGACACAGGACCCGGGACTAGCGGGAGATGCCTACGAGCAGTACTTC
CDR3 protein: CASSVPGTQDPGLAGDAYEQYF

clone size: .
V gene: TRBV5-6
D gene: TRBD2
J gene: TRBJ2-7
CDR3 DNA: TGTGCCAGCAGCTTGCCCCCTTCAGCGGGAGACTCCTACGAGCAGTACTTC
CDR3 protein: CASSLPPSAGDSYEQYF

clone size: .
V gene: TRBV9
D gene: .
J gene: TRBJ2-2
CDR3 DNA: TGTGCCAGCAGGCGGGACGCGATCTCCACCGGGGAGCTGTTTTTT
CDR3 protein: CASRRDAISTGELFF

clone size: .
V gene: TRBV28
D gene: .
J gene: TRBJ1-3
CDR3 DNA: TGTGCCAGCAGTTTACCATACTACAGGGACGCCGAAAACACCATATATTTT
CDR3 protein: CASSLPYYRDAENTIYF

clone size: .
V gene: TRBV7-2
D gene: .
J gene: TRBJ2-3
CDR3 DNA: TGTGCCAGCAGCGCCCAGGGGGGGAACACAGATACGCAGTATTTT
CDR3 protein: CASSAQGGNTDTQYF

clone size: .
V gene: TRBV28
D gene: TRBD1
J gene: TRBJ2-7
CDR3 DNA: TGTGCCAGCAGTGGACGAGGGGGCCTGTACTTC
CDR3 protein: CASSGRGGLYF

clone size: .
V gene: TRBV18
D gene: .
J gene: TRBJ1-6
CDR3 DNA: TGTGCCAGCTCACCAAGGGGGGAGAGTTCACCCCTCCACTTT
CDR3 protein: CASSPRGESSPLHF

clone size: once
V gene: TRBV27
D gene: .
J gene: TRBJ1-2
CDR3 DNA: TGTGCCAGCAGAATTCCGACGACAGGAGGCTATGGCTACACCTTC
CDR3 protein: CASRIPTTGGYGYTF

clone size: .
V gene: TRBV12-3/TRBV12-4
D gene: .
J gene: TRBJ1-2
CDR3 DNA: TGTGCCAGCAGTACTGGGGTCTATGGCTACACCTTC
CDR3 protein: CASSTGVYGYTF

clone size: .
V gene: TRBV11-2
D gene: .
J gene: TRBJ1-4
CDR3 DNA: TGTGCCAGCAGCTACCTGTTTGAGGGGGAACTGTTTTTT
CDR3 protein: CASSYLFEGELFF